This T cell receptor beta chain was recovered during a study of blood T cell repertoires in COVID-19. This table comes from immunoSEQ multiplex PCR, and its TCRdb copy is limited to in-frame clones, with some not included. The repertoire has around 210,000 clones, about nine tenths of them found once; the top ten carry 0.75% to 0.95%. The V segment lost 2 bases and the J segment 2 bases; nucleotides outside the gene matches: 1. Germline-derived CDR1 and CDR2 are LGHDT and YNNKEL (reference sequence). The CDR3 covers 14 residues. The source of this sequence is a woman aged 70 to 79 with acute or convalescent COVID-19. The sequencing sample was made of peripheral blood. The chain uses TRBV3-1 (or the pseudogene TRBV3-2) and TRBJ2-7; 9 nucleotides align to TRBD2. The CDR3 DNA is TGTGCCAGCAGCCAACCTAGCGGGACCTACGAGCAGTACTTC. As protein: CASSQPSGTYEQYF.